Below are 26 T cell receptor beta chains sequenced from a single sample in a study of identical twins. TCRdb reanalysed the 5' RACE reads using MiXCR and keeps one entry per CDR3 protein. The repertoire holds under 900,000 distinct CDR3 sequences, with 9% to 15% as singletons. Separately, the same data were catalogued under a study of yellow fever vaccine responses in identical twins.

The specimen was PBMCs. All receptors come from a woman under 30 in good health.

This chain links TRBV24-1 with TRBJ2-5; perhaps TRBD2 as D (7 bases). V shed 4 bases and J shed 1 base, with 12 bases lying between them. Germline V CDR1 and CDR2: KGHDR, SFDVKD. The CDR3 runs to 15 residues. CDR3 bases: TGTGCCACCAGTGACACCGGGGGGCTCCAAGAGACCCAGTACTTC. This codes for CATSDTGGLQETQYF.

The gene calls are TRBV4-1 and TRBJ2-2; tentative D call: TRBD2 (6 bases). The CDR3 contains 17 residues. Trimming cost V 4 bases and J 1 base, with 16 bases left between them. Germline V gene lookup returns CDR1 MGHRA and CDR2 YSYEKL. The DNA for the CDR3 is TGCGCCAGCAGCCTAATATTAGCGGTCCTGAACACCGGGGAGCTGTTTTTT. Translated: CASSLILAVLNTGELFF.

The genes are TRBV7-9 and TRBJ2-4; no reliable D call. The CDR3 length is 16 residues. Trimming left V 8 bases short and J 2 bases short, with 19 bases between. Germline CDR1 reads SEHNR; CDR2 reads FQNEAQ (reference sequence). In DNA form, the CDR3 reads TGTGCCAGCGGAACGAAGACAATCAGCCCCAAAAACATTCAGTACTTC. It codes for CASGTKTISPKNIQYF.

CDR3 DNA: TGCGCCAGCAGCTTGGCCTTATCAGGGGCCTCCTACAATGAGCAGTTCTTC. Its translation: CASSLALSGASYNEQFF. The chain combines TRBV5-1 with TRBJ2-1; D might be TRBD1 (6 bases). Germline CDR1 is SGHRS and CDR2 is YFSETQ. The CDR3 contains 17 residues. V lost 0 bases to trimming and J lost 0 bases, with 13 bases between them. Supplemented by reference TRBV5-1 and TRBJ2-1, the full variable domain reads KAGVTQTPRYLIKTRGQQVTLSCSPISGHRSVSWYQQTPGQGLQFLFEYFSETQRNKGNFPGRFSGRQFSNSRSEMNVSTLELGDSALYLCASSLALSGASYNEQFFGPGTRLTVL.

This sequence joins TRBV4-1 and TRBJ2-5; 16 bases line up with TRBD2. The J segment lost 1 base and the V segment lost 10 bases, leaving 9 bases of the junction unmatched. CDR3 length equals 17 residues. Germline V gene lookup returns CDR1 MGHRA and CDR2 YSYEKL. The CDR3: CATPGLAGGRIQETQYF. CDR3 DNA sequence: TGCGCCACTCCGGGACTAGCGGGAGGGCGGATCCAAGAGACCCAGTACTTC.

This clonotype was seen ten or more times. The chain uses TRBV7-7 and TRBJ2-2; 13 bases fit TRBD2. CDR1 and CDR2 (germline): SSHAT, FNYEAQ (reference sequence). The junction had 3 bases not matched to a gene; V was cut back by 4 bases and J by 4 bases. The CDR3 is made up of 16 amino acids. CDR3 coding DNA: TGTGCCAGCAGCTCACTAGCGGGGGGGCCCACCGGGGAGCTGTTTTTT. This codes for CASSSLAGGPTGELFF.

The gene calls are TRBV11-2 and TRBJ2-3; TRBD1 aligns across 9 bases. Germline V gene lookup returns CDR1 SGHAT and CDR2 FQNNGV. The V segment lost 5 bases and the J segment 2 bases; nucleotides outside the gene matches: 5. The CDR3 is made up of 15 amino acids. In DNA form, the CDR3 reads TGTGCCAGCAGCCCACAGGGGGCCCCCACAGATACGCAGTATTTT. Translation: CASSPQGAPTDTQYF. The whole variable domain, remainder taken from reference TRBV11-2 and TRBJ2-3, is EAGVAQSPRYKIIEKRQSVAFWCNPISGHATLYWYQQILGQGPKLLIQFQNNGVVDDSQLPKDRFSAERLKGVDSTLKIQPAKLEDSAVYLCASSPQGAPTDTQYFGPGTRLTVL.

This clonotype was observed a handful of times. V gene TRBV20-1 combines with J gene TRBJ2-7, with 7 bases fitting TRBD2. With V trimmed by 6 bases and J by 1 base, 9 bases remained unmatched. This CDR3 has 14 residues. Germline V gene data show CDR1 as DFQATT and CDR2 as SNEGSKA (reference sequence). CDR3 region: CSAPGLGSSYEQYF. The CDR3 nucleotides read TGCAGTGCGCCTGGACTAGGTTCGTCCTACGAGCAGTACTTC.

The CDR3 is CASSSQGTAQETQYF. As DNA, the CDR3 is TGTGCCAGCAGTTCCCAAGGGACAGCACAAGAGACCCAGTACTTC. The chain couples TRBV5-6 to TRBJ2-5; the match to TRBD1 covers 7 bases. This CDR3 region has 15 residues. Germline CDR1 reads SGHDT; CDR2 reads YYEEEE. With V trimmed by 5 bases and J by 2 bases, 9 bases remained unmatched.

The V gene is TRBV29-1, the J gene TRBJ2-1; D assignment may be TRBD1 or TRBD2 (6 bases each). This CDR3 region has 13 residues. CDR1 SQVTM and CDR2 ANQGSEA come from the germline V gene. Trimming cost V 4 bases and J 6 bases, with 13 bases left between them. This CDR3 reads CSVGRGLGNEQFF. The CDR3 DNA is TGCAGCGTTGGCAGGGGACTGGGCAATGAGCAGTTCTTC.

This clonotype was seen a handful of times. The J gene is TRBJ2-7, the V gene TRBV20-1; TRBD1 agrees at 7 bases. After removal of 6 bases from V and 0 bases from J, the junction contained 5 bases not matched to a gene. CDR3 length equals 13 residues. Germline V gene data show CDR1 as DFQATT and CDR2 as SNEGSKA (reference sequence). Written as DNA, the CDR3 is TGCAGTGCCCCTCGACAGGGCTCCTACGAGCAGTACTTC. Its translation: CSAPRQGSYEQYF.

This clonotype came up many times. CDR3 residues: CASSQESSWGSDTQYF. The CDR3 DNA is TGTGCCAGCAGCCAAGAATCTAGCTGGGGATCAGATACGCAGTATTTT. This chain joins TRBV3-1 and TRBJ2-3; D might be TRBD2 (5 bases). The ends were cut back, 0 bases at V and 4 bases at J, with 14 bases in the middle. CDR3 length: 16 amino acids. Germline values: CDR1 LGHDT, CDR2 YNNKEL (reference sequence).

This clonotype was seen more than once but under ten times. V and J are TRBV6-4 and TRBJ2-5; 7 positions agree with TRBD2. The CDR3 is made up of 13 amino acids. Germline assignment: CDR1 MRHNA and CDR2 SNTAGT. The ends lost 11 bases at V and 9 bases at J; junction bases unmatched: 15. Here the CDR3 DNA reads TGTGCCCTTACGAGGGAGGGCCGGTCGGCCCAGTACTTC. Amino acids: CALTREGRSAQYF.

V is TRBV28 and J is TRBJ2-1; TRBD1 matches 12 bases. Per germline, CDR1 MDHEN and CDR2 SYDVKM. This CDR3 spans 15 amino acids. The V segment lost 7 bases and the J segment 7 bases; nucleotides outside the gene matches: 8. The chain's CDR3 is CASINRDRGPNEQFF. The CDR3 coding sequence is TGTGCCAGCATTAACCGGGACAGGGGGCCAAATGAGCAGTTCTTC. Using reference TRBV28 and TRBJ2-1 for the parts outside the CDR3, the full variable domain is DVKVTQSSRYLVKRTGEKVFLECVQDMDHENMFWYRQDPGLGLRLIYFSYDVKMKEKGDIPEGYSVSREKKERFSLILESASTNQTSMYLCASINRDRGPNEQFFGPGTRLTVL.

There are a few counts of this clonotype. The chain links TRBV6-1 to TRBJ2-7; 11 bases match TRBD2. The junction had 6 bases not matched to a gene; V was cut back by 3 bases and J by 2 bases. This CDR3 comprises 16 residues. Germline CDR1 is MNHNS and CDR2 is SASEGT. The CDR3 DNA sequence: TGTGCCAGCAGTGATAGGGGACTAGCGGAGACCTACGAGCAGTACTTC. Amino acids: CASSDRGLAETYEQYF.

The chain combines TRBV3-1 with TRBJ2-2; 8 bases line up with TRBD2. The CDR3 sequence is 15 residues long. J gave up 6 bases and V 1 base, and 4 bases lay outside the gene matches. Germline V gene data show CDR1 as LGHDT and CDR2 as YNNKEL (reference sequence). CDR3 residues: CASSQAGGSAGELFF. For the CDR3, the DNA is TGTGCCAGCAGCCAAGCGGGAGGGTCGGCCGGGGAGCTGTTTTTT.

This clonotype was recorded a few times. The V call is TRBV20-1, the J call TRBJ1-2; D uncertain. V lost 1 base to trimming and J lost 8 bases, with 14 bases between them. The V gene's germline CDR1 is DFQATT and CDR2 SNEGSKA (reference sequence). The CDR3 is 13 residues long. DNA for the CDR3: TGCAGTGCTAGAGTTTCAGCCCCCTTAGGCTACACCTTC. This sequence encodes CSARVSAPLGYTF.

Ten or more counts support this clonotype. The V gene is TRBV12-3 or TRBV12-4, the J gene TRBJ1-1; D ambiguous. Trimming stripped 6 bases from V and 0 bases from J, with 11 bases between. The CDR3 is 14 residues long. In DNA, the CDR3 is TGTGCCAGCAGCCCCACTGGTATGAACACTGAAGCTTTCTTT. Translation gives CASSPTGMNTEAFF.

This clonotype was seen repeatedly, ten times or more. The genes are TRBV20-1 and TRBJ2-5; 7 bases are a match to TRBD1. Trimming at V came to 0 bases and at J to 0 bases, leaving 10 bases not matched to a gene. CDR3 length equals 17 residues. Germline V gene sequence: CDR1 DFQATT, CDR2 SNEGSKA (reference sequence). The CDR3 reads CSARDEGTVRNQETQYF. In DNA form, the CDR3 reads TGCAGTGCTAGAGATGAGGGGACAGTTAGAAACCAAGAGACCCAGTACTTC.

J is TRBJ2-1 and V is TRBV5-1; tentative D call: TRBD1 (6 bases). V was shortened by 7 bases and J by 4 bases, with 15 bases between the two germline ends. The CDR3 covers 14 residues. Germline V gives CDR1 SGHRS, CDR2 YFSETQ. In nucleotides, the CDR3 is TGCGCCAGCGGCACGCCTGGACAGTACAATGAGCAGTTCTTC. Amino acid sequence: CASGTPGQYNEQFF.

The chain recombines TRBV6-5 with TRBJ1-4; TRBD1 aligns across 9 bases. CDR3 length equals 16 residues. Germline-derived CDR1 and CDR2 are MNHEY and SVGAGI. The V and J ends lost 3 bases and 8 bases, in that order; junction bases with no gene match: 10. The CDR3 region has the DNA TGTGCCAGCAGTTATGGGCACCACAGGGGGCAGGAAAAACTGTTTTTT. It is translated as CASSYGHHRGQEKLFF.

This clonotype was seen a handful of times. This chain links TRBV3-1 with TRBJ2-7, with 8 bases matching TRBD2. This CDR3 has 15 residues. Germline V gene lookup returns CDR1 LGHDT and CDR2 YNNKEL (reference sequence). Germline trimming cut 1 base from V and 3 bases from J; bases unmatched to any gene: 5. Written as DNA, the CDR3 is TGTGCCAGCAGCCAAGCGGGAGGGAAAGGCTACGAGCAGTACTTC. Residues: CASSQAGGKGYEQYF.

The sample holds many counts of this clonotype. This chain connects TRBV2 to TRBJ1-1; no definite D call. Looked up from germline, CDR1 is SNHLY and CDR2 is FYNNEI. The CDR3 has 13 residues. The V gene lost 2 bases and the J gene lost 7 bases, with 11 bases spanning the gap. CDR3 protein: CASSEYLAIEAFF. In nucleotides, the CDR3 is TGTGCCAGCAGTGAATATTTGGCCATTGAAGCTTTCTTT.

This clonotype was counted a few times. CDR3 nucleotide sequence: TGCAGTGCAACCATCCCAGATACGCAGTATTTT. Protein product: CSATIPDTQYF. The chain couples TRBV20-1 to TRBJ2-3; D unclear. Germline-derived CDR1 and CDR2 are DFQATT and SNEGSKA (reference sequence). The CDR3 has 11 residues. Trimming took 6 bases from V and 4 from J, leaving 8 bases between them.

In this sample, this clonotype turned up many times. The V gene is TRBV6-2 or TRBV6-3, the J gene TRBJ2-7; D may be TRBD1 (6 bases). The CDR3 sequence is 13 residues long. Trimming shortened V by 5 bases and J by 3 bases, and 11 bases separated the two germline ends. Germline loops: CDR1 MNHEY, CDR2 SVGEGT. The DNA of the CDR3 is TGTGCCAGCAGTAGGACAGCGAGCTACGAGCAGTACTTC. Protein sequence: CASSRTASYEQYF.

This clonotype was picked up a small number of times. V is TRBV5-1 and J is TRBJ2-1; maybe TRBD1 (6 bases). The CDR3 sequence is 18 residues long. The germline V gene encodes CDR1 SGHRS and CDR2 YFSETQ. Trimming removed 0 bases at V and 4 bases at J, with 20 bases between. The CDR3 here is CASSLAPAGARAYNEQFF. CDR3 in DNA: TGCGCCAGCAGCTTGGCTCCCGCAGGGGCCCGCGCATACAATGAGCAGTTCTTC.